The 25 T cell receptor beta chains listed next were all sequenced from one sample in a study of cytomegalovirus exposure and HLA in healthy donors (TCRdb year 2017). Libraries came from the immunoSEQ multiplex PCR assay. For the multiplex PCR, a mixture combining 60 forward primers for TCR Vbeta segments and 13 reverse primers for TCR Jbeta segments was used. The table was pulled from immuneACCESS by TCRdb, which kept in-frame rearrangements only. Such tables lose some clones; where checked, under half of the loss comes from unresolved V genes, and the rest has no known cause. In all, the sample holds under 200,000 clones, and approximately 70% of those were seen once. The top ten clones comprise 1.5% to 2% of the sample. Sequencing was done on a sample of PBMCs. The receptors come from a woman under 40 in good health and CMV-seronegative.

The chain has TRBV2 and TRBJ2-2, with 9 positions matching TRBD2. Trimming removed 6 bases from V and 4 bases from J; junction bases left unmatched: 12. Germline V gives CDR1 SNHLY, CDR2 FYNNEI. The CDR3 is 17 residues long. In nucleotides, the CDR3 is TGTGCCAGCAGCCTAGCGGGGTTTACTCTCGGCACCGGGGAGCTGTTTTTT. Translated: CASSLAGFTLGTGELFF. Full variable domain (outside the CDR3, taken from reference TRBV2 and TRBJ2-2): EPEVTQTPSHQVTQMGQEVILRCVPISNHLYFYWYRQILGQKVEFLVSFYNNEISEKSEIFDDQFSVERPDGSNFTLKIRSTKLEDSAMYFCASSLAGFTLGTGELFFGEGSRLTVL.

This clone turned up a few times. This chain joins TRBV5-4 and TRBJ2-4; D possibly corresponds to TRBD1 (5 bases). The V and J ends lost 5 bases and 0 bases respectively, with 9 bases between them. Germline CDR1 SGHNT, CDR2 YYREEE (reference sequence). This CDR3 region has 14 residues. CDR3: CASSSQGAKNIQYF. In nucleotides, the CDR3 is TGTGCCAGCAGTTCCCAGGGAGCCAAAAACATTCAGTACTTC.

V is TRBV5-1 and J is TRBJ2-7, with D possibly being TRBD2 (5 bases). Germline CDR1 is SGHRS and CDR2 is YFSETQ. This CDR3 contains 16 residues. Trimming cost V 0 bases and J 3 bases, with 16 bases left between them. The DNA for the CDR3 is TGCGCCAGCAGCTTGGTCTCCGCTCTAGCAAACTACGAGCAGTACTTC. This gives the protein CASSLVSALANYEQYF.

J is TRBJ2-7 and V is TRBV7-2, with D possibly being TRBD2 (5 bases). CDR1 and CDR2 (germline): SGHTA, FQGNSA. This CDR3 is built from 15 residues. V was pared by 2 bases and J by 0 bases, with 11 bases between. CDR3 DNA: TGTGCCAGCAGCTTAAAGCGGTTTAGCTCCTACGAGCAGTACTTC. The encoded protein is CASSLKRFSSYEQYF.

The chain uses TRBV27 and TRBJ1-2; a possible D gene is TRBD1 (6 bases). This CDR3 is built from 12 residues. V dropped 6 bases and J dropped 13 bases, with 18 bases sitting between them. Germline V gene lookup returns CDR1 MNHEY and CDR2 SMNVEV (reference sequence). As DNA, the CDR3 is TGTGCCAGCAGGTTCCGCAGGGGTCCGTGCACCTTC. Amino acid sequence: CASRFRRGPCTF.

CDR3 DNA: TGCGCCAGCAGTGGAAGGGGGAGCTATGGCTACACCTTC. Its translation: CASSGRGSYGYTF. The V gene is TRBV10-2, the J gene TRBJ1-2; D perhaps matches TRBD1 (6 bases). This CDR3 is built from 13 residues. V lost 4 bases to trimming and J lost 4 bases, with 10 bases between them. Germline V CDR1 and CDR2: WSHSY, SAAADI.

The sample holds one count of this clone. This sequence joins TRBV25-1 and TRBJ1-1; 7 bases are a match to TRBD1. Germline V gene sequence: CDR1 MGHDK, CDR2 SYGVNS. V was pared by 6 bases and J by 4 bases, with 11 bases of the junction left unmatched. CDR3 size: 15 residues. The CDR3 nucleotides read TGTGCCAGCAGGGACCCCAGGGGGGTCAGCACTGAAGCTTTCTTT. Encoded protein: CASRDPRGVSTEAFF. Full variable domain (missing parts from reference TRBV25-1 and TRBJ1-1): EADIYQTPRYLVIGTGKKITLECSQTMGHDKMYWYQQDPGMELHLIHYSYGVNSTEKGDLSSESTVSRIRTEHFPLTLESARPSHTSQYLCASRDPRGVSTEAFFGQGTRLTVV.

This chain connects TRBV19 to TRBJ2-7; D remains ambiguous. Germline CDR1 and CDR2: LNHDA and SQIVND (reference sequence). V lost 4 bases, J lost 0 bases, and 19 bases lay in between. The CDR3 is 17 residues long. CDR3 protein: CASSRTGTTRNSYEQYF. CDR3 nucleotides: TGTGCCAGTAGTAGAACTGGAACGACACGGAACTCCTACGAGCAGTACTTC.

The V gene is TRBV28, the J gene TRBJ1-5; no clear D. CDR1 and CDR2 (germline): MDHEN, SYDVKM. This CDR3 spans 15 amino acids. The germline V and J ends were trimmed by 0 bases and 0 bases, with 6 bases remaining between them. This chain's CDR3 is CASSLWAYSNQPQHF. In DNA form, the CDR3 reads TGTGCCAGCAGTTTATGGGCATATAGCAATCAGCCCCAGCATTTT.

The chain has TRBV6-6 and TRBJ1-5, with TRBD1 as a possible D gene (5 bases). The CDR3 totals 14 residues. The V end lost 5 bases, the J end lost 4 bases, and 12 bases lay between the germline ends. Germline CDR1 MNHNY, CDR2 SVGAGI (reference sequence). The CDR3 sequence: CASSPDMGNQPQHF. The CDR3 region has the DNA TGTGCCAGCAGTCCGGACATGGGAAATCAGCCCCAGCATTTT.

The V call is TRBV6-6, the J call TRBJ1-2, with 8 bases aligning to TRBD1. The CDR3 consists of 14 residues. V trimming: 6 bases; J trimming: 7 bases; junction bases outside the gene matches: 10. Germline CDR1 is MNHNY and CDR2 is SVGAGI (reference sequence). CDR3 DNA: TGTGCCAGCAGCCTGGGACAGGATCATAGTGGCTACACCTTC. Protein: CASSLGQDHSGYTF.

In its sample, this clone was seen a few times. V is TRBV5-5 and J is TRBJ1-2; 8 nucleotides match TRBD1. J was trimmed by 4 bases and V by 0 bases; bases with no gene match: 5. The CDR3 sequence is 15 residues long. Per the germline V gene, CDR1 is SGHKS and CDR2 is YYEKEE (reference sequence). The CDR3 coding sequence is TGTGCCAGCAGCTTGGCGCCCGGACAGGGCTATGGCTACACCTTC. Protein product: CASSLAPGQGYGYTF. Full variable domain (rest looked up from reference TRBV5-5 and TRBJ1-2): DAGVTQSPTHLIKTRGQQVTLRCSPISGHKSVSWYQQVLGQGPQFIFQYYEKEERGRGNFPDRFSARQFPNYSSELNVNALLLGDSALYLCASSLAPGQGYGYTFGSGTRLTVV.

The J gene is TRBJ1-2, the V gene TRBV5-6; D remains ambiguous. Trimming cost V 0 bases and J 13 bases, with 13 bases left between them. In germline, CDR1 is SGHDT, CDR2 YYEEEE. The CDR3 sequence is 12 residues long. The CDR3 sequence: CASSLVRGGRTF. CDR3 sequence (DNA): TGTGCCAGCAGCTTGGTTCGTGGAGGCCGCACCTTC. Full variable domain (outside the CDR3, taken from reference TRBV5-6 and TRBJ1-2): DAGVTQSPTHLIKTRGQQVTLRCSPKSGHDTVSWYQQALGQGPQFIFQYYEEEERQRGNFPDRFSGHQFPNYSSELNVNALLLGDSALYLCASSLVRGGRTFGSGTRLTVV.

The J gene is TRBJ2-1, the V gene TRBV11-2; D is possibly TRBD2 (6 bases). The germline CDR1 and CDR2 sequences are SGHAT and FQNNGV. The CDR3 sequence is 15 residues long. Trimming took 6 bases from V and 8 from J, leaving 20 bases between them. CDR3: CASSHGGNRGHEQFF. CDR3 sequence (DNA): TGTGCCAGCAGTCATGGGGGGAATCGAGGTCATGAGCAGTTCTTC.

In this sample, this clone turned up a few times. This chain uses TRBV11-2 with TRBJ1-2, with D perhaps TRBD1 (6 bases). This CDR3 comprises 14 residues. Germline V CDR1 and CDR2: SGHAT, FQNNGV. Trimming removed 4 bases at V and 8 bases at J, with 17 bases between. This CDR3 reads CASSYDRGARGYTF. The DNA for the CDR3 is TGTGCCAGCAGCTACGATCGGGGGGCTCGGGGCTACACCTTC.

The CDR3 spells CASISDSVSYEQYF. The CDR3 DNA follows: TGTGCCAGCATCTCGGACAGCGTCTCCTACGAGCAGTACTTC. The chain recombines TRBV2 with TRBJ2-7, with a possible D match to TRBD1 (6 bases). Germline CDR1 and CDR2: SNHLY and FYNNEI. The ends were cut back, 7 bases at V and 0 bases at J, with 13 bases in the middle. The CDR3 contains 14 residues.

The CDR3 spells CAISEMVGLAPEQYF. DNA for the CDR3: TGTGCCATCAGTGAAATGGTGGGACTAGCGCCCGAGCAGTACTTC. This chain uses TRBV10-3 with TRBJ2-7; 10 nucleotides line up with TRBD2. This CDR3 is built from 15 residues. V dropped 3 bases and J dropped 6; count of bases not matched to a gene: 8. Per germline, CDR1 ENHRY and CDR2 SYGVKD.

This chain joins TRBV7-2 and TRBJ1-1, with 9 bases identical to TRBD1. The CDR3 spans 14 residues. The germline CDR1 and CDR2 sequences are SGHTA and FQGNSA. V gave up 5 bases and J gave up 5 bases; unmatched junction bases: 6. CDR3 sequence: CASSQQGARTEAFF. The CDR3 DNA reads as TGTGCCAGCAGCCAACAGGGGGCACGGACTGAAGCTTTCTTT. The full variable domain, completed using reference TRBV7-2 and TRBJ1-1, is GAGVSQSPSNKVTEKGKDVELRCDPISGHTALYWYRQSLGQGLEFLIYFQGNSAPDKSGLPSDRFSAERTGGSVSTLTIQRTQQEDSAVYLCASSQQGARTEAFFGQGTRLTVV.

The chain has TRBV5-1 and TRBJ2-5, with 7 positions matching TRBD1. The J call may not be correct, given that the DNA end is closer to TRBJ2-7. Per the germline V gene, CDR1 is SGHRS and CDR2 is YFSETQ. The CDR3 has 16 residues. As DNA, the CDR3 is TGCGCCAGCAGCTTGGCCCCTCCGGGACAGAGTTACGAGCAGTACTTC. Its translation: CASSLAPPGQSYEQYF.

As for this clone: Mismatch with germline at one junction end may stem from a read error. The chain uses TRBV7-7 and TRBJ2-2, with D perhaps TRBD1 (6 bases). Germline CDR1 reads SSHAT; CDR2 reads FNYEAQ (reference sequence). This CDR3 has 14 residues. CDR3 bases: TGTGCTAGCAGCATCAGGGGTAACACCGGGGAGCTGTTTTTT. It codes for CASSIRGNTGELFF.

The chain uses TRBV7-9 and TRBJ1-2; D is uncertain. The V gene lost 6 bases and the J gene lost 2 bases, with 7 bases spanning the gap. The length of the CDR3 is 12 residues. The germline CDR1 and CDR2 sequences are SEHNR and FQNEAQ (reference sequence). The CDR3 coding sequence is TGTGCCAGCAGAGGAGTGAACTATGGCTACACCTTC. This translates into CASRGVNYGYTF. The full variable domain, rest sourced from reference TRBV7-9 and TRBJ1-2, is DTGVSQNPRHKITKRGQNVTFRCDPISEHNRLYWYRQTLGQGPEFLTYFQNEAQLEKSRLLSDRFSAERPKGSFSTLEIQRTEQGDSAMYLCASRGVNYGYTFGSGTRLTVV.

The genes are TRBV6-1 and TRBJ2-6; D call uncertain. Germline-derived CDR1 and CDR2 are MNHNS and SASEGT. Trimming took 7 bases from V and 0 from J, leaving 10 bases between them. This CDR3 contains 15 residues. CDR3 nucleotides: TGTGCCAGCATCTCGGCAGGCTCTGGGGCCAACGTCCTGACTTTC. Encoded protein: CASISAGSGANVLTF.

The chain uses TRBV2 and TRBJ1-4; 8 nucleotides align to TRBD1. Germline CDR1 SNHLY, CDR2 FYNNEI. Trimming removed 7 bases from V and 8 bases from J; junction bases left unmatched: 9. The CDR3 contains 14 residues. The CDR3 loop is CASNLRGLGEKLFF. The CDR3 coding sequence is TGTGCCAGCAACCTCAGGGGGCTCGGGGAAAAACTGTTTTTT.

The CDR3 is CASSVGAGQPQHF. The CDR3 coding sequence is TGTGCCAGCAGCGTAGGGGCAGGGCAGCCCCAGCATTTT. The V call is TRBV9, the J call TRBJ1-5; tentatively, D is TRBD1 (5 bases). The germline V gene encodes CDR1 SGDLS and CDR2 YYNGEE. The CDR3 contains 13 residues. V was trimmed by 0 bases and J by 7 bases, leaving 8 bases between them.

The chain uses TRBV19 and TRBJ1-2, with D tentatively TRBD1 (6 bases). CDR1 LNHDA and CDR2 SQIVND come from the germline V gene (reference sequence). This CDR3 region has 13 residues. V lost 3 bases, J lost 8 bases, and 13 bases lay in between. The DNA of the CDR3 is TGTGCCAGTAGTATTCGGGGCGGACAGGGCTACACCTTC. Protein: CASSIRGGQGYTF. The full variable domain, its missing parts supplied by reference TRBV19 and TRBJ1-2, is DGGITQSPKYLFRKEGQNVTLSCEQNLNHDAMYWYRQDPGQGLRLIYYSQIVNDFQKGDIAEGYSVSREKKESFPLTVTSAQKNPTAFYLCASSIRGGQGYTFGSGTRLTVV.